The next 21 T cell receptor beta chains were all read from a single sample in a study of regulatory T cells in long-lasting Graves disease. The time point was: newly diagnosed GD, antithyroid drugs for less than 3 months. PBMCs provided the RNA from which the TCR library was made. Combining iRepertoire HTBI primers with Arm-PCR of CDR3 regions, the authors built TCR beta libraries. TCRdb analysed the multiplex PCR reads with MiXCR anew, one entry per CDR3 protein. This sample yields around 360,000 distinct CDR3 sequences, of which under 20% are seen a single time; 20% to 25% belongs to the top ten. These data were also filed under a second study, of T cells in Graves' hyperthyroidism and ophthalmopathy.

Sequencing was performed on peripheral blood mononuclear cells (PBMCs), taken at new diagnosis, from a patient treated with antithyroid drugs. These receptors were obtained from a woman aged 18-29 years with Graves disease.

The gene calls are TRBV6-9 and TRBJ2-7; 10 nucleotides agree with TRBD2. Per germline, CDR1 MNHGY and CDR2 SVAAGI. J lost 7 bases, V lost 1 base, and 7 bases had no gene match. The CDR3 length is 15 residues. Here the CDR3 DNA reads TGTGCCAGCAGTTATTTACTAGCGGGGAATGAGGAGCAGTACTTC. Translated: CASSYLLAGNEEQYF.

This clonotype was seen more than once but under ten times. The rearrangement joins TRBV20-1 to TRBJ2-7; D possibly corresponds to TRBD2 (6 bases). Germline loops: CDR1 DFQATT, CDR2 SNEGSKA (reference sequence). Between the trimmed V and J ends, which lost 7 bases and 3 bases, there was a span of 19 bases. This CDR3 spans 14 amino acids. The chain's CDR3 is CSGTGRSGDYEQYF. CDR3 nucleotides: TGCAGTGGAACGGGGCGTAGCGGTGACTACGAGCAGTACTTC.

The J gene is TRBJ1-2, the V gene TRBV7-9; 7 positions match TRBD1. The CDR3 has 15 amino acids. From germline, CDR1 is SEHNR and CDR2 FQNEAQ (reference sequence). Trimming removed 6 bases from V and 6 bases from J; junction bases left unmatched: 13. The CDR3 bases are TGTGCCAGCAGACCCCCGATAGGGGGCAGGGATGGCTACACCTTC. The encoded protein is CASRPPIGGRDGYTF.

Many counts were recorded for this clonotype. The chain carries TRBV30 and TRBJ1-2; a weak D match, TRBD1 (5 bases). Germline CDR1 GTSNPN, CDR2 SVGIG (reference sequence). The CDR3 is made up of 14 amino acids. With 0 bases removed from V and 3 bases from J, the gap between germline ends came to 11 bases. CDR3: CAWSVPPRDYGYTF. CDR3 in DNA: TGTGCCTGGAGTGTACCCCCCAGGGACTATGGCTACACCTTC.

This clonotype appeared a few times. The chain combines TRBV7-6 with TRBJ1-4, with D hard to call. This CDR3 region has 15 residues. The ends were cut back, 0 bases at V and 2 bases at J, with 7 bases in the middle. The germline gives CDR1 SGHVS, CDR2 FNYEAQ. CDR3 in DNA: TGTGCCAGCAGCTTAGCCGGGTCCACTAATGAAAAACTGTTTTTT. It codes for CASSLAGSTNEKLFF.

With regard to this clonotype: A far larger clone differs by one base, so this is likely a read error. The rearrangement links TRBV7-2 to TRBJ2-3; D may be TRBD1 or TRBD2 (5 bases each). Trimming left V 7 bases short and J 10 bases short, with 15 bases between. CDR1 is SGHTA and CDR2 is FQGNSA in the germline V gene. This CDR3 contains 12 residues. The CDR3 reads CASTHARDPQYF. The CDR3 DNA sequence: TGTGCCAGCACCCACGCCCGGGACCCGCAGTATTTT. Full variable domain (outside the CDR3, taken from reference TRBV7-2 and TRBJ2-3): GAGVSQSPSNKVTEKGKDVELRCDPISGHTALYWYRQSLGQGLEFLIYFQGNSAPDKSGLPSDRFSAERTGGSVSTLTIQRTQQEDSAVYLCASTHARDPQYFGPGTRLTVL.

This clonotype was seen a handful of times. The rearrangement links TRBV6-2 or TRBV6-3 to TRBJ1-5; D is unresolved. Germline lookup yields CDR1 MNHEY and CDR2 SVGEGT. V was trimmed by 6 bases and J by 1 base, leaving 13 bases between them. This CDR3 is 15 amino acids long. The CDR3 here is CASRLGRLSNQPQHF. In DNA, the CDR3 is TGTGCCAGCAGACTCGGACGGTTGAGCAATCAGCCCCAGCATTTT.

Worth noting for this clonotype: This may be a read error: a much more frequent sequence differs by one nucleotide. The chain employs TRBV7-9 and TRBJ2-7, with TRBD2 as a possible D gene (5 bases). The germline CDR1 and CDR2 sequences are SEHNR and FQNEAQ (reference sequence). This CDR3 spans 13 amino acids. V lost 0 bases to trimming and J lost 7 bases, with 10 bases between them. The CDR3 loop reads CASSLAGAREQYF. The CDR3 DNA reads TGTGCCAGCAGCTTAGCGGGAGCACGGGAGCAGTACTTC. Drawing the rest from reference TRBV7-9 and TRBJ2-7, the complete variable domain is DTGVSQNPRHKITKRGQNVTFRCDPISEHNRLYWYRQTLGQGPEFLTYFQNEAQLEKSRLLSDRFSAERPKGSFSTLEIQRTEQGDSAMYLCASSLAGAREQYFGPGTRLTVT.

As for this clonotype: A much larger clone sits a single nucleotide away, making a read error possible. The gene calls are TRBV7-6 and TRBJ2-7; 13 bases map to TRBD2. This CDR3 is built from 14 residues. V shed 5 bases and J 7 bases; nucleotides not matched to a gene: 5. Germline values: CDR1 SGHVS, CDR2 FNYEAQ. CDR3 loop: CASSGLAGAHEQYF. As DNA, the CDR3 is TGTGCCAGCAGCGGACTAGCGGGAGCCCATGAGCAGTACTTC.

This clonotype was observed many times. V gene TRBV7-3 combines with J gene TRBJ2-3; 10 positions agree with TRBD2. In germline, CDR1 is SGHTA, CDR2 FQGTGA. With V trimmed by 5 bases and J by 0 bases, 5 bases remained unmatched. The CDR3 runs 16 residues. CDR3 sequence reads: CASSRGAGGSTDTQYF. CDR3 sequence (DNA): TGTGCCAGCAGCCGAGGAGCGGGAGGGAGCACAGATACGCAGTATTTT. The whole variable domain, filled in from reference TRBV7-3 and TRBJ2-3, reads GAGVSQTPSNKVTEKGKYVELRCDPISGHTALYWYRQSLGQGPEFLIYFQGTGAADDSGLPNDRFFAVRPEGSVSTLKIQRTERGDSAVYLCASSRGAGGSTDTQYFGPGTRLTVL.

This chain links TRBV7-9 with TRBJ1-2, with D maybe TRBD1 (5 bases). The CDR3 loop spans 12 amino acids. Trimming removed 5 bases at V and 8 bases at J, with 12 bases between. Germline-derived CDR1 and CDR2 are SEHNR and FQNEAQ (reference sequence). CDR3 DNA sequence: TGTGCCAGCAGCCCCACAGGAAACGGCTACACCTTC. Its translation: CASSPTGNGYTF.

The table lists this clonotype with many counts. This chain links TRBV9 with TRBJ2-5; 9 bases are shared with TRBD2. CDR1 and CDR2 (germline): SGDLS, YYNGEE. The CDR3 has 15 amino acids. The V gene end was trimmed by 3 bases and the J gene end by 1 base; junction bases not matched to a gene: 4. In DNA form, the CDR3 reads TGTGCCAGCAGCGCTAGCGGGACAGTCCAAGAGACCCAGTACTTC. This encodes CASSASGTVQETQYF.

At least ten counts were recorded for this clonotype. The genes are TRBV9 and TRBJ2-3; D remains unclear. With 0 bases removed from V and 4 bases from J, the gap between germline ends came to 0 bases. This CDR3 spans 11 amino acids. Germline CDR1 SGDLS, CDR2 YYNGEE. This chain's CDR3 is CASSVADTQYF. DNA of the CDR3: TGTGCCAGCAGCGTAGCAGATACGCAGTATTTT.

This clonotype has a count of ten or more. The V gene is TRBV5-1, the J gene TRBJ2-1, with TRBD1 matching over 10 bases. Germline CDR1 reads SGHRS; CDR2 reads YFSETQ. CDR3 length equals 17 residues. After removal of 4 bases from V and 7 bases from J, the junction contained 14 bases not matched to a gene. Here the CDR3 reads CASSGGTGVQGLNEQFF. CDR3 DNA sequence: TGCGCCAGCAGCGGGGGGACAGGGGTTCAGGGCCTGAATGAGCAGTTCTTC.

The chain uses TRBV3-1 and TRBJ1-6; D remains ambiguous. There are 15 residues in the CDR3. V was shortened by 5 bases and J by 7 bases, with 15 bases between the two germline ends. Germline loops: CDR1 LGHDT, CDR2 YNNKEL (reference sequence). This chain's CDR3 is CASSDSWQSNSPLHF. The CDR3 DNA is TGTGCCAGCAGCGATTCGTGGCAGTCCAATTCACCCCTCCACTTT.

The rearrangement joins TRBV12-3 or TRBV12-4 to TRBJ2-1; 10 bases are shared with TRBD2. V shed 5 bases, J shed 4 bases, and the junction held 17 bases outside the gene matches. The CDR3 covers 19 residues. The CDR3 coding sequence is TGTGCCAGCAGTCCGCTGACTAGCGGGTCACGACTCCAGTACAATGAGCAGTTCTTC. It is translated as CASSPLTSGSRLQYNEQFF.

This clonotype was recorded many times. The V call is TRBV2, the J call TRBJ2-3, with TRBD2 identical over 15 bases. Germline V gene sequence: CDR1 SNHLY, CDR2 FYNNEI. With V trimmed by 3 bases and J by 6 bases, 1 base remained unmatched. CDR3 length: 15 amino acids. The CDR3 is CASSEGTSGGDTQYF. CDR3 nucleotides: TGTGCCAGCAGTGAGGGGACTAGCGGGGGGGATACGCAGTATTTT.

This clonotype was found many times. The V call is TRBV3-1, the J call TRBJ1-6, with no clear D. Germline assignment: CDR1 LGHDT and CDR2 YNNKEL (reference sequence). Deletions cut 0 bases from V and 8 bases from J, with 5 bases between. This CDR3 has 13 residues. This CDR3 is CASSQDHDSPLHF. CDR3 DNA: TGTGCCAGCAGCCAAGATCATGATTCACCCCTCCACTTT.

This clonotype was counted ten times or more. This chain joins TRBV2 and TRBJ2-7; D is unclear. Per the germline V gene, CDR1 is SNHLY and CDR2 is FYNNEI. This CDR3 has 14 amino acids. V lost 7 bases and J lost 10, with 23 bases in between. The CDR3 bases are TGTGCCAGCACCCTCCGGGCTCAAGGCCAGGAACAGTACTTC. Its translation is CASTLRAQGQEQYF.

This clonotype was seen at least ten times. The chain recombines TRBV14 with TRBJ2-7; D is uncertain. Germline V gene lookup returns CDR1 SGHDN and CDR2 FVKESK. The CDR3 has 16 residues. V lost 2 bases, J lost 2 bases, and 16 bases lay in between. CDR3 in amino acids: CASSQLGGGEPYEQYF. CDR3 coding DNA: TGTGCCAGCAGCCAACTAGGCGGCGGAGAGCCCTACGAGCAGTACTTC. The whole variable domain, filled in from reference TRBV14 and TRBJ2-7, reads EAGVTQFPSHSVIEKGQTVTLRCDPISGHDNLYWYRRVMGKEIKFLLHFVKESKQDESGMPNNRFLAERTGGTYSTLKVQPAELEDSGVYFCASSQLGGGEPYEQYFGPGTRLTVT.

This clonotype has a count of ten or more. V usage is TRBV12-5 and J usage is TRBJ2-5; unclear D gene. The CDR3 extends over 12 amino acids. V lost 3 bases and J lost 5, with 7 bases in between. Germline CDR1 reads LGHNT; CDR2 reads FRNRAP. The CDR3 loop is CASGFLPETQYF. For the CDR3, the DNA is TGTGCTAGTGGTTTTCTCCCTGAGACCCAGTACTTC.